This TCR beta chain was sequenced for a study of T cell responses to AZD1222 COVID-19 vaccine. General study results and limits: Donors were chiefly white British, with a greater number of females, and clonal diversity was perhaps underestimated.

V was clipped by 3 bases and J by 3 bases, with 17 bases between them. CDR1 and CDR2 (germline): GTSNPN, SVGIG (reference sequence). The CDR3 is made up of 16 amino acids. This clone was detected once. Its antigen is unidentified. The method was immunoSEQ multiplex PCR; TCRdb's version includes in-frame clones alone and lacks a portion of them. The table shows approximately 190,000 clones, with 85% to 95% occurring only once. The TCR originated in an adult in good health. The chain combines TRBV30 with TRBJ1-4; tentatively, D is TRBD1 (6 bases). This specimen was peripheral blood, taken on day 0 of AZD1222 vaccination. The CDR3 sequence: CAWRHPIRGPNEKLFF. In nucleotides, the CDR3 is TGTGCCTGGAGGCATCCGATCAGGGGTCCTAATGAAAAACTGTTTTTT. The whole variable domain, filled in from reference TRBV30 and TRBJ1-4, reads SQTIHQWPATLVQPVGSPLSLECTVEGTSNPNLYWYRQAAGRGLQLLFYSVGIGQISSEVPQNLSASRPQDRQFILSSKKLLLSDSGFYLCAWRHPIRGPNEKLFFGSGTQLSVL.